This TCR beta chain stems from a study of cytomegalovirus exposure and HLA in healthy donors. PCR involved 60 Vbeta and 13 Jbeta primers. Original handling: In a later analysis, some 80 million unique TCR beta chains included roughly 11 million shared by two or more donors. Libraries were prepared by immunoSEQ multiplex PCR; TCRdb keeps only in-frame clonotypes and omits some of them. That table is the source of V, J and clone size, and D and trimming were worked out from the DNA. The table shows nearly 110,000 clones, with about 85% occurring only once. The CDR3 totals 18 residues. The germline V gene has CDR1 SNHLY and CDR2 FYNNEI. The V and J ends lost 2 bases and 0 bases, in that order; junction bases with no gene match: 8. Broader study findings: Specificity of three CMV-associated chains for CMV antigens was verified in vitro.

As for this clone: No antigen is known for it.

The sample taken for sequencing was PBMCs. The J gene is TRBJ1-5, the V gene TRBV2; TRBD1 matches at 9 bases. This TCR was recovered from a man aged 25 to 40 in good health and CMV-seronegative. The CDR3 loop is CASSETGTGPYSNQPQHF. As DNA, the CDR3 is TGTGCCAGCAGTGAAACAGGGACAGGGCCGTATAGCAATCAGCCCCAGCATTTT. The variable domain in full, with the rest retrieved from reference TRBV2 and TRBJ1-5, is EPEVTQTPSHQVTQMGQEVILRCVPISNHLYFYWYRQILGQKVEFLVSFYNNEISEKSEIFDDQFSVERPDGSNFTLKIRSTKLEDSAMYFCASSETGTGPYSNQPQHFGDGTRLSIL.